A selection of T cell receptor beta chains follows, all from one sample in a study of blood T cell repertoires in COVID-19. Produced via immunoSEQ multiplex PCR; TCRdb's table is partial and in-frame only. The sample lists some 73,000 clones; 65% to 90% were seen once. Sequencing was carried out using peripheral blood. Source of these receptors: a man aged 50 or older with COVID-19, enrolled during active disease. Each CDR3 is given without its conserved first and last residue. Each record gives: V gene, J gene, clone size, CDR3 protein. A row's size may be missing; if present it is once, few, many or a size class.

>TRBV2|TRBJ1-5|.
ASSEWRVPQH
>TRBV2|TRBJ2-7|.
ASSDNKQGSEQY
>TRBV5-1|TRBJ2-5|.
ASSRTGGMVQETQY
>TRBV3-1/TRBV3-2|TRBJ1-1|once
ASSRDRTTEAF
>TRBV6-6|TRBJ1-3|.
ASRSLGDSGNTIY
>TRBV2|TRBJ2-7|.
ASSVLAGLGEQY
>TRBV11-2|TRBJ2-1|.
ASSFVGAGEQF
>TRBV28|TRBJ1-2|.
ASSSSDRGGYGYT
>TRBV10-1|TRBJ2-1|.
ASSESRGLARSARYNEQF
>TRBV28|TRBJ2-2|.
ASSPGHNTGELF
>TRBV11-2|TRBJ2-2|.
ASSLRLGNTGELF
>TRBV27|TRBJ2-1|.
ASSLSGGGSYNEQF
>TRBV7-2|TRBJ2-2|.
ASSLGPAGVRTGELF
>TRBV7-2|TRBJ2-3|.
ASSPSSGSIPTDTQY
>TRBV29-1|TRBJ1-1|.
SVGKGGVTEAF
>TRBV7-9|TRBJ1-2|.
ASTPYLTVGGYT
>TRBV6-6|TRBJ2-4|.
ASTKQGENIQY
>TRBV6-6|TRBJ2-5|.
ASSPAGKISGETQY
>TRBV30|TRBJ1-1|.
AWRAGGTEAF
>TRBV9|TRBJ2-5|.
ASSSGQAQETQY
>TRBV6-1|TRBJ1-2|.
ASSDGAATAGYT
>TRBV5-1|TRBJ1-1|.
ASSLDRGTEAF
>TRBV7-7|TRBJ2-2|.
ASSLALNPGGELF
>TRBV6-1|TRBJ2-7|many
ASSEYGEYWDEQY
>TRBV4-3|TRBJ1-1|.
ASSHPPGGGTEAF
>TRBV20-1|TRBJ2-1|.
SASPGVTEQF
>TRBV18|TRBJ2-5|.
ASSPPHIRGETQY
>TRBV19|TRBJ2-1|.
ASSVATRDEQF
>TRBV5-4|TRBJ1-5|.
ASSAGQNQPQH
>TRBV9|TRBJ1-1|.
ASSGQGNTEAF
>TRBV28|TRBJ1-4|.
ASSSLGTPTNEKLF
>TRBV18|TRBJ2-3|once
ASSPVGGFSTDTQY
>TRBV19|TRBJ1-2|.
ASSVQGAQVYGYT
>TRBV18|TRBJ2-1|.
ASSPQGATNNEQF
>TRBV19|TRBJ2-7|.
ASSTTGHYSYEQY
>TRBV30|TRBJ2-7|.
AWNGGAYEQY
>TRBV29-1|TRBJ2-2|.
SVVDSNTGELF
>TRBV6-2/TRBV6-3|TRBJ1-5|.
ASSYIGEGYSNQPQH
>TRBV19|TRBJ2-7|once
ASSRGGYEQY
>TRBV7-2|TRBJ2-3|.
ASSLSGAGLDTQY
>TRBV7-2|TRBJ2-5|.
ASSLGGGETQY
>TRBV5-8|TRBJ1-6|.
ASSRDRGNSPLH
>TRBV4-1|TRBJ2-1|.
ASSRGTSGRGASSYNEQF
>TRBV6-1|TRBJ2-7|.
ASSETAYEQY
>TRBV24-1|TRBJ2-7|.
ATSGGAGYEQY
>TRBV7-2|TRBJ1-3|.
ASSLVRNQGSARNTIY
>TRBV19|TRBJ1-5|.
ASSIDLGGTGVRQPQH
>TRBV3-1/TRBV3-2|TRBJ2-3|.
ASSPWTGGTDTQY
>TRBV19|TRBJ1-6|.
ASRRQGPGNSPLH
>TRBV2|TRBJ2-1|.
ASSEAGLTSFNRHEQF
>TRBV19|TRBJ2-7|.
ASSIPSESDEQY
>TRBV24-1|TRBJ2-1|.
ATSDFNNEQF
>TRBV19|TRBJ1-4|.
ATQDDRDHSTNEKLF
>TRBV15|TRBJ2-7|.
ATSRGYSGGTSYEQY
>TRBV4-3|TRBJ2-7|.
ASSQELGGRSSYEQY